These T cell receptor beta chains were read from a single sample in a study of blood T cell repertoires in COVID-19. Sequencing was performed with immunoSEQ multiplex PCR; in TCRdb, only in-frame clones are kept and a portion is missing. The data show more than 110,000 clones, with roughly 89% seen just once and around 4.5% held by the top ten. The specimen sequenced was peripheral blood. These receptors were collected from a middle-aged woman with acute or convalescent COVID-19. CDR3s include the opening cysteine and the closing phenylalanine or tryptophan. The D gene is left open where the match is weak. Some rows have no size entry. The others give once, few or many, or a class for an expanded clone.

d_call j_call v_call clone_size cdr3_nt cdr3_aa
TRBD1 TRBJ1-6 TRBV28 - TGTGCCAGCAGTTTATGGTTTGGGACAGGGTCGGCTTCACCCCTCCACTTT CASSLWFGTGSASPLHF
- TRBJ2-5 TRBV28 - TGTGCCAGCAGTTCTGTAGCGGCAGTCCGGACCCAGTACTTC CASSSVAAVRTQYF
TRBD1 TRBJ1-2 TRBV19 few TGTGCCAGTAAACCGGGGACAGGGGGCGCCTATAACTATGGCTACACCTTC CASKPGTGGAYNYGYTF
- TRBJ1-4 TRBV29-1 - TGCAGCGTGAACAGCAATGAAAAACTGTTTTTT CSVNSNEKLFF
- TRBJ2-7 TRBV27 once TGTGCCAGCAGTCCGCCCCCGGGTACCGCGAGCTACGAGCAGTACTTC CASSPPPGTASYEQYF
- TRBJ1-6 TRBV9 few TGTGCCAGCAGCGTGCAGGGAGGGTGGTCACCCCTCCACTTT CASSVQGGWSPLHF
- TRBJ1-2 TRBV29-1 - TGCAGCGTTGATCCCAGGGAAGATAACTATGGCTACACCTTC CSVDPREDNYGYTF
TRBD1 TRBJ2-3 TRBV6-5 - TGTGCCAGCAGGGCAGGGGGAGATACGCAGTATTTT CASRAGGDTQYF
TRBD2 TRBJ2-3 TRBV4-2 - TGTGCCAGCACCCAAGGACTAGCTGGGCCAGATACGCAGTATTTT CASTQGLAGPDTQYF
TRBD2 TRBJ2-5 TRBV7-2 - TGTGCCAGCAGCTCCCGACTAGCGGGAGGGGGGGAGACCCAGTACTTC CASSSRLAGGGETQYF
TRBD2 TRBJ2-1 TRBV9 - TGTGCCAGCAGCGTAGCGCGGGGGGGCATAAATGAGCAGTTCTTC CASSVARGGINEQFF
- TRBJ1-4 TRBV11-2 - TGTGCCAGCAGCTTAGATCGGGGTACAACTAATGAAAAACTGTTTTTT CASSLDRGTTNEKLFF
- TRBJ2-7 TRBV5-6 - TGTGCCAGCAGGGGCTCGCTAGCGACCTACGAGCAGTACTTC CASRGSLATYEQYF
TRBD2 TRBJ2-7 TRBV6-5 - TGTGCCAGCAGTTACGGACTAGCCGGCGAGCAGTACTTC CASSYGLAGEQYF
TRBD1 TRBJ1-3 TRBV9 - TGTGCCAGCAGCGCCAACGGACAGGAGCCTGTCTCTGGAAACACCATATATTTT CASSANGQEPVSGNTIYF
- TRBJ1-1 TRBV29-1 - TGCAGCGCCCTGGACAGCATGAACACTGAAGCTTTCTTT CSALDSMNTEAFF
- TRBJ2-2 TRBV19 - TGTGCCAGTAGTCGTCAGGGGGGTGGGCTGTTTTTT CASSRQGGGLFF
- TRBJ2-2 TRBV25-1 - TGTGCCAGCATCTTGTCAGGGTCGACCGGGGAGCTGTTTTTT CASILSGSTGELFF
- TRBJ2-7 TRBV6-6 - TGTGCCAGCAGTCCCGGGGTCGGGGACTACGAGCAGTACTTC CASSPGVGDYEQYF
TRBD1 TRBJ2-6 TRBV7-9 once TGTGCCAGCAGCCGAGGACAGGGGGCTACTGGGGCCAACGTCCTGACTTTC CASSRGQGATGANVLTF
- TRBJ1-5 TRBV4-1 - TGCGCCAGCAGCCAAGTGAAGGGGGATAGCAATCAGCCCCAGCATTTT CASSQVKGDSNQPQHF
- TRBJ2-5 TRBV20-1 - TGCAGTGCCAACAGGGTTGGGACCCAGTACTTC CSANRVGTQYF
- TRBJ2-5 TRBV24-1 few TGTGCCACCAGTGATTTGACCTTGGGGGGAGAGACCCAGTACTTC CATSDLTLGGETQYF
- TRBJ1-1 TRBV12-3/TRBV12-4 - TGTGCCAGCAGCCCGGGGGGGAACACTGAAGCTTTCTTT CASSPGGNTEAFF
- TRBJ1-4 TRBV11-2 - TGTGCCAGCAGCCTCGGGGGGGCTACGAAACTGTTTTTT CASSLGGATKLFF
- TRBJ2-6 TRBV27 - TGTGCCAGCAGTTTATCGACTGTCGGGGCTGGGGCCAACGTCCTGACTTTC CASSLSTVGAGANVLTF
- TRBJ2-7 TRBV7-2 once TGTGCCAGCAGGCCAGGTCCGTACTACGAGCAGTACTTC CASRPGPYYEQYF
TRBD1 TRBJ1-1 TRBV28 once TGTGCCAGCAGAATCCCCCAGGGGGGAGCTTTCTTT CASRIPQGGAFF
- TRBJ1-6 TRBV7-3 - TGTGCCAGCAGCTTGCAGGGGATGGTTTCACCCCTCCACTTT CASSLQGMVSPLHF
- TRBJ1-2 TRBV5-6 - TGTGCCAGCAGCCCCAGGGTGGACTATGGCTACACCTTC CASSPRVDYGYTF
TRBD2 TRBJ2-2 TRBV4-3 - TGCGCCAGCAGCCTCGGACTAGTGGGAAACACCGGGGAGCTGTTTTTT CASSLGLVGNTGELFF
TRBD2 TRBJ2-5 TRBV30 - TGTGCCTGGAACCGCCGCGGGGGGCGACAAGAGACCCAGTACTTC CAWNRRGGRQETQYF
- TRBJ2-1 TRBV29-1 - TGCAGCGTTGAAGGGGACTTCGAAGAAGGGGAAACGGGTAATGAGCAGTTCTTC CSVEGDFEEGETGNEQFF
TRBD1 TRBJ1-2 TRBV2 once TGTGCCAGCAGTTATGGGACAGCCAACTATGGCTACACCTTC CASSYGTANYGYTF
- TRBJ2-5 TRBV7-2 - TGTGCCAGCAGCTTTGATGGCAGGTTCCAAGAGACCCAGTACTTC CASSFDGRFQETQYF
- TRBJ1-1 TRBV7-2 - TGTGCCAGCAGCTTATTCAGGGAAGCCACTGAAGCTTTCTTT CASSLFREATEAFF
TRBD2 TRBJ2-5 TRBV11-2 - TGTGCCAGCAGCTCCGATCCCCTAGCGGGAGGGAGGGAGACCCAGTACTTC CASSSDPLAGGRETQYF
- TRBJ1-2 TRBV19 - TGTGCCAGTAGTTTACCCCGGTCCCACTATGGCTACACCTTC CASSLPRSHYGYTF
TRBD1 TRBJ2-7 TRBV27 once TGTGCCAGCAGTTTTTACCGGGACAGGGAGGTCTCCTACGAGCAGTACTTC CASSFYRDREVSYEQYF
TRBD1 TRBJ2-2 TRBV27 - TGTGCCAGCAGTTTAGGACAGGGTGGAACCGGGGAGCTGTTTTTT CASSLGQGGTGELFF
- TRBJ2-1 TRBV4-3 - TGCGCCAGCAGCCAAGAGAACTACGGATACAATGAGCAGTTCTTC CASSQENYGYNEQFF
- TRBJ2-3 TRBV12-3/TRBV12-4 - TGTGCCAGCAGCACATACATCGCAGATACGCAGTATTTT CASSTYIADTQYF
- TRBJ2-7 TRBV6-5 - TGTGCCAGCAGACCTCCGGGACTCTCCTACGAGCAGTACTTC CASRPPGLSYEQYF
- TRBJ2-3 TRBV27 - TGTGCCAGCAGTTCCTGGACAGAAAGGGTACAGTATTTT CASSSWTERVQYF
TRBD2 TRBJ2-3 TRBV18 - TGTGCCAGCTCACCACGGACTAGTTACTTAACAGATACGCAGTATTTT CASSPRTSYLTDTQYF
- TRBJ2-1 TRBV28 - TGTGCCAGCAGTTTACAGGGATCTGAGCAGTTCTTC CASSLQGSEQFF
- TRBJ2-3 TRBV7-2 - TGTGCCAGCAGCTTCCGGGACTTCACAGATACGCAGTATTTT CASSFRDFTDTQYF
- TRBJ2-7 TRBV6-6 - TGTGCCAGCAGCTCTACGGCCCCCCAGGGCTCCTACGAGCAGTACTTC CASSSTAPQGSYEQYF
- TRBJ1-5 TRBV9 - TGTGCCAGCAGCCGGAAGACTGATCAGCCCCAGCATTTT CASSRKTDQPQHF